This TCR beta chain was found in a study of vaccination and CD4 T cells after COVID-19. The study sequenced cultured CD4+ T cell DNA using the Oncomine TCR Beta short-read assay. Researchers extracted genomic DNA from CD4+ T cells that had been cultured. TCRdb passed the PCR reads through MiXCR, listing each CDR3 protein once. The table shows over 5,500 distinct CDR3 sequences, with roughly 50% occurring only once. Note on this clonotype: As yet, its antigen is unknown.

There are 14 residues in the CDR3. Germline loops: CDR1 LNHDA, CDR2 SQIVND (reference sequence). V was cut by 3 bases and J by 4 bases, with 12 bases left in between. Treatment reported: approximately 9-day PBMC culture with coronavirus spike peptide pools or control peptides (ViraFEST assay). Unexposed donor CD4+ T cells predated the COVID-19 pandemic, collected 2011-2018. Sequences were obtained from CD4+ T cells from blood, cultured in vitro. The genes are TRBV19 and TRBJ2-5; D remains unclear. This receptor was taken from a human donor in good health. CDR3 coding DNA: TGTGCCAGTAGTATGGCGACATTAGGAGAGACCCAGTACTTC. It translates to CASSMATLGETQYF.